A single sample is the source of the 5 T cell receptor beta chains below, sequenced in a study of T-cell memory formation after mild COVID-19 (dated by TCRdb to about 2021). Receptor libraries were prepared by 5' RACE. Sequencing relied on an Illumina NovaSeq 6000. TCRdb's own reprocessing of the public reads used fastp at Q25 and MiXCR and kept productive beta chains. Identical CDR3 proteins give one entry, which carries the most common genes and DNA. The sample yields hundreds of thousands of distinct CDR3 sequences; 15% to 20% were counted once. Clones ranked in the top ten supply approximately 23% of the sample. The specimen was PBMCs or a T cell subset sorted from them (not recorded which). The receptors derive from a man aged 18 to 29 who had mild COVID-19 (a few samples of this study predate the infection). The sample titles of this study are shuffled in the database, so cell type and time point are left out; the donor was told from shared clones.

This clonotype has a handful of counts. V and J are TRBV9 and TRBJ1-2; the D is unclear. V lost 0 bases and J lost 8, with 26 bases in between. Germline assignment: CDR1 SGDLS and CDR2 YYNGEE. CDR3 length: 18 amino acids. CDR3 in amino acids: CASSVDPGLFSNSAGYTF. CDR3 bases: TGTGCCAGCAGCGTAGACCCTGGACTTTTCTCTAATTCCGCAGGCTACACCTTC.

The chain couples TRBV29-1 to TRBJ2-1; D might be TRBD1 (5 bases). This CDR3 is built from 13 residues. V dropped 8 bases and J dropped 7 bases, with 18 bases sitting between them. Germline loops: CDR1 SQVTM, CDR2 ANQGSEA. CDR3 nucleotides: TGCAGCCCCGAGGCAGGGTTTTGGAATGAGCAGTTCTTC. This codes for CSPEAGFWNEQFF.

This clonotype showed up just a few times. The chain has TRBV4-3 and TRBJ2-2; D might be TRBD1 or TRBD2, each matching 5 bases. The CDR3 is made up of 16 amino acids. Germline CDR1 LGHNA, CDR2 YSLEER. V was pared by 0 bases and J by 5 bases, with 13 bases between. CDR3 in amino acids: CASSQDRRGVTGELFF. The CDR3, as DNA: TGCGCCAGCAGCCAAGACCGGAGAGGGGTGACCGGGGAGCTGTTTTTT.

This clonotype turned up a few times. The gene calls are TRBV14 and TRBJ2-7; 7 bases agree with TRBD1. Germline CDR1 reads SGHDN; CDR2 reads FVKESK. This CDR3 region has 14 residues. V was clipped by 8 bases and J by 2 bases; unmatched bases: 9. CDR3 loop: CASSLLGQTYEQYF. Written as DNA, the CDR3 is TGTGCCAGCTCCTTGTTGGGACAGACCTACGAGCAGTACTTC.

The CDR3 region has the DNA TGCGCCAGCAGCCCACGGGGGGCCGGGACCGGGGAGCTGTTTTTT. As protein: CASSPRGAGTGELFF. This chain connects TRBV4-3 to TRBJ2-2; possible D gene TRBD2, 7 bases. CDR1 and CDR2 (germline): LGHNA, YSLEER. Trimming took 4 bases from V and 5 from J, leaving 14 bases between them. The CDR3 runs 15 residues.